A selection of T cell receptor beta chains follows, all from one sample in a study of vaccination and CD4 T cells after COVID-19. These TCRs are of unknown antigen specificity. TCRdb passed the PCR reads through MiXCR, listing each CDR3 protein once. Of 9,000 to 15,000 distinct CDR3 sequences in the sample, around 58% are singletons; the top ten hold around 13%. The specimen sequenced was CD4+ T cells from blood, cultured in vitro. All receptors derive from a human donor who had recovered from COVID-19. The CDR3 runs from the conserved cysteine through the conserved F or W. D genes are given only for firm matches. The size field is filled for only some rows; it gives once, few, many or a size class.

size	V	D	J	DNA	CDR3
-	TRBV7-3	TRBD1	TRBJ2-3	TGTGCCAGCAGCTCAGCCACCGGGACAGCCACGACAGATACGCAGTATTTT	CASSSATGTATTDTQYF
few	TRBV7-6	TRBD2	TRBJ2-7	TGTGCCAGCAGCTTAACTACTAGCGTTCTGGTGTCCTACGAGCAGTACTTC	CASSLTTSVLVSYEQYF
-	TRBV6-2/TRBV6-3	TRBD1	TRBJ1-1	TGTGCCACCCAGACGACAGGGGGCTGGAGCACTGAAGCTTTCTTT	CATQTTGGWSTEAFF
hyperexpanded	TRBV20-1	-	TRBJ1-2	TGCAGTGCTAGAGATCCCCGGGGTGCAGGGTTCAACTATGGCTACACCTTC	CSARDPRGAGFNYGYTF
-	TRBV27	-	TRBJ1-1	TGTGCCAGCAGGGACATTCGGCTGACTGAAGCTTTCTTT	CASRDIRLTEAFF
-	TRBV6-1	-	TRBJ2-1	TGTGCCAGCAGTGGGTCGTGGAATGAGCAGTTCTTC	CASSGSWNEQFF
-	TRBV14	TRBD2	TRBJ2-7	TGTGCCAGCAGCCGGAGGGGACTAGCCCTATCCGAGCAGTACTTC	CASSRRGLALSEQYF
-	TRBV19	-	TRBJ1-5	TGTGCCAGTAGTTCTGACAGAAATAAGGTATATCAGCCCCAGCATTTT	CASSSDRNKVYQPQHF
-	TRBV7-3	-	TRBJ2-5	TGTGCCAGCGCTCGGGGGCAACAAGAGACCCAGTACTTC	CASARGQQETQYF
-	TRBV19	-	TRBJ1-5	TGTGCCAGTAGTACCAGCCACAATCAGCCCCAGCATTTT	CASSTSHNQPQHF
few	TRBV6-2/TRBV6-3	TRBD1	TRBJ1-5	TGTGCCAGCAGAATGGGACAGCTCGCGGTTAGTCAGCCCCAGCATTTT	CASRMGQLAVSQPQHF
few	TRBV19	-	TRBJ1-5	TGTGCCAGTAGTATCCCCCCCCACGGAGGGGTTAGCCAGCCCCAGCATTTT	CASSIPPHGGVSQPQHF
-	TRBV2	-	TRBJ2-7	TGTGCCAGCAGTCCCCTAGGGGGAGGGCCCTACGAGCAGTACTTC	CASSPLGGGPYEQYF
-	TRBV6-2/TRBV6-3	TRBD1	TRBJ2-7	TGTGCCAGCAGAGAGCGACAGGGGGCCGAGCGCTTCTACGAGCAGTACTTC	CASRERQGAERFYEQYF
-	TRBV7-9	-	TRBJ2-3	TGTGCCAGCAGCTTCCGCCTCGTCACAGATACGCAGTATTTT	CASSFRLVTDTQYF
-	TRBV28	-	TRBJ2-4	TGTGCCAGCAGGGGGGCAGGGGAAAACATTCAGTACTTC	CASRGAGENIQYF
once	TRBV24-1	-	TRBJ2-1	TGTGCCACCAGTGATACCGGGTCGTCAACGTTCTTC	CATSDTGSSTFF
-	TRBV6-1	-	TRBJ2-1	TGTGCCACCCGCCCGAGTTATGAGCAGTTCTTC	CATRPSYEQFF
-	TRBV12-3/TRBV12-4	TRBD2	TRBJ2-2	TGTGCCAGCAGTTTAAGCGGGAGATTGGGGGAGCTGTTTTTT	CASSLSGRLGELFF
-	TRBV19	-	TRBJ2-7	TGTGCCAGTAGTCGCGACAGGGGAGGGGAGCAGTACTTC	CASSRDRGGEQYF
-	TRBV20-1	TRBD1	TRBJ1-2	TGCAGTGCTAGTGCAAGGGGGCAGATCCATCGTGGCTACACCTTC	CSASARGQIHRGYTF
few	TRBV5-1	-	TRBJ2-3	TGCGCCAGCAGCTTAGATGGGGGCACAGATACGCAGTATTTT	CASSLDGGTDTQYF
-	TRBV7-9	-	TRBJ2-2	TGTGCCAGCAGCGTACTAGAGACCGGGGAGCTGTTTTTT	CASSVLETGELFF